These 9 T cell receptor beta chains were all obtained from the same sample, sequenced in a study of cytomegalovirus exposure and HLA in healthy donors. In the PCR, 60 Vbeta and 13 Jbeta primers were used. TCRdb's table, derived via immunoSEQ multiplex PCR, lists solely in-frame clones and lacks some. The sample has around 85,000 clones; more than 70% are singletons. Sample: PBMCs. These receptors were obtained from a man between 60 and 75 years old in good health and CMV-seronegative.

V gene TRBV14 combines with J gene TRBJ2-7; 10 bases agree with TRBD2. The CDR3 length is 17 residues. Germline CDR1 and CDR2: SGHDN and FVKESK. J gave up 2 bases and V 4 bases, and 11 bases lay outside the gene matches. CDR3 in DNA: TGTGCCAGCAGCCTCGACCGCGGGACTAGCGTAACCTACGAGCAGTACTTC. It codes for CASSLDRGTSVTYEQYF. Using reference TRBV14 and TRBJ2-7 for the parts outside the CDR3, the full variable domain is EAGVTQFPSHSVIEKGQTVTLRCDPISGHDNLYWYRRVMGKEIKFLLHFVKESKQDESGMPNNRFLAERTGGTYSTLKVQPAELEDSGVYFCASSLDRGTSVTYEQYFGPGTRLTVT.

V usage is TRBV19 and J usage is TRBJ1-5; 7 positions match TRBD1. This CDR3 has 18 amino acids. J was trimmed by 0 bases and V by 5 bases; bases with no gene match: 13. Germline V gene sequence: CDR1 LNHDA, CDR2 SQIVND (reference sequence). The CDR3 spells CASSPGGTVDVSNQPQHF. The CDR3 DNA follows: TGTGCCAGTAGTCCAGGGGGGACAGTGGACGTTAGCAATCAGCCCCAGCATTTT.

This clone appeared once. The V gene is TRBV4-1, the J gene TRBJ2-5; 7 positions agree with TRBD1. The DNA end lines up better with TRBJ2-7; the J call may be wrong. CDR1 and CDR2 from the germline V gene are MGHRA and YSYEKL. The CDR3 is made up of 17 amino acids. CDR3 in amino acids: CASSVIVQGTTSYEQYF. The CDR3 coding sequence is TGCGCCAGCAGCGTTATAGTACAGGGGACGACCAGCTACGAGCAGTACTTC.

This chain joins TRBV27 and TRBJ2-3; TRBD2 aligns across 9 bases. J gave up 7 bases and V 8 bases, and 7 bases lay outside the gene matches. There are 13 residues in the CDR3. Per the germline V gene, CDR1 is MNHEY and CDR2 is SMNVEV (reference sequence). This CDR3 is CASSRLAANTQYF. DNA for the CDR3: TGTGCCAGCTCCCGACTAGCGGCTAATACGCAGTATTTT.

The chain employs TRBV5-4 and TRBJ2-5, with TRBD1 as a possible D gene (5 bases). Germline CDR1 reads SGHNT; CDR2 reads YYREEE (reference sequence). V shed 0 bases and J shed 2 bases, with 8 bases lying between them. This CDR3 has 14 amino acids. The CDR3 region has the DNA TGTGCCAGCAGCTTGGGACAGATTCAAGAGACCCAGTACTTC. Protein product: CASSLGQIQETQYF.

Sample share makes this clone medium-sized. V is TRBV5-1 and J is TRBJ2-7, with TRBD2 matching 8 bases. The CDR3 totals 16 residues. CDR1 is SGHRS and CDR2 is YFSETQ in the germline V gene. V lost 4 bases, J lost 1 base, and 10 bases stayed unmatched. The CDR3 here is CASSEPTSGTSYEQYF. The CDR3, as DNA: TGCGCCAGCAGCGAGCCCACTAGCGGAACTTCCTACGAGCAGTACTTC.

The genes are TRBV6-6 and TRBJ2-5, with TRBD2 identical over 7 bases. J gave up 5 bases and V 6 bases, and 15 bases lay outside the gene matches. CDR3 length: 16 amino acids. Per the germline V gene, CDR1 is MNHNY and CDR2 is SVGAGI (reference sequence). The CDR3 bases are TGTGCCAGCAGCGACTCCACGACAGCGGGGCAGGAGACCCAGTACTTC. Protein product: CASSDSTTAGQETQYF.

V and J are TRBV7-3 and TRBJ2-1; 11 bases map to TRBD1. Per germline, CDR1 SGHTA and CDR2 FQGTGA. V was pared by 1 base and J by 9 bases, with 2 bases of the junction left unmatched. The CDR3 length is 14 residues. The CDR3 here is CASSLMGTGGEQFF. As DNA, the CDR3 is TGTGCCAGCAGCTTAATGGGGACAGGGGGTGAGCAGTTCTTC.

The chain employs TRBV9 and TRBJ1-2; the match to TRBD1 covers 9 bases. The CDR3 is 13 amino acids. Trimming removed 0 bases from V and 7 bases from J; junction bases left unmatched: 1. CDR1 and CDR2 (germline): SGDLS, YYNGEE. The CDR3 loop reads CASSVGQGGGYTF. The CDR3 bases are TGTGCCAGCAGCGTAGGACAGGGGGGTGGCTACACCTTC.